This TCR beta chain was obtained from a study of cytomegalovirus exposure and HLA in healthy donors. The study ran its PCR with 60 Vbeta and 13 Jbeta primers. The data were produced by immunoSEQ multiplex PCR, yet TCRdb's version contains in-frame clones alone and is incomplete. The sample includes about 150,000 clones, 55% to 80% seen only once; the top ten take around 7.1%. Note on this clone: Its target is unknown.

The CDR3 has 15 residues. Losses at the gene ends were 4 bases for V and 3 bases for J; bases not matched to a gene: 7. Germline V gives CDR1 SEHNR, CDR2 FQNEAQ (reference sequence). Study-wide findings and caveats: Prediction of most subjects' HLA-A and HLA-B alleles by TCR beta sequences was reportedly accurate.

The receptor was derived from an older woman in good health and CMV-seropositive. The V gene is TRBV7-9, the J gene TRBJ2-7; 9 bases agree with TRBD1. The source material was PBMCs. In DNA, the CDR3 is TGTGCCAGCAGCTCAGTGGGGGACAGGGACTACGAGCAGTACTTC. The encoded protein is CASSSVGDRDYEQYF.